The clone carrying this TCR beta chain was seen just once. Original methodology: Cell counts per sample came from amplifying reference gene primers. Data came from immunoSEQ multiplex PCR; TCRdb stores just in-frame clones and leaves some out. The V and J calls and clone size come from that table; D and trimming were worked out from the DNA. This table has roughly 190,000 clones, roughly 80% appearing once. This sample is part of a study of blood T cell repertoires in COVID-19. Across the study: The United States, Italy and Spain were the sources of the acute and convalescent COVID-19 samples.

The Seattle patients, enrolled during active infection, were followed longitudinally. Germline CDR1 SGHAT, CDR2 FQNNGV. The CDR3 extends over 13 amino acids. Trimming pared 4 bases from V and 9 bases from J, leaving 13 bases between. The source material was peripheral blood. The receptor comes from a woman aged 40 to 55 with COVID-19, enrolled during active disease. The chain uses TRBV11-2 and TRBJ2-1; tentatively, D is TRBD2 (5 bases). This CDR3 reads CASSSRPGSEQFF. The CDR3 DNA reads as TGTGCCAGCAGCTCAAGACCGGGAAGTGAGCAGTTCTTC.